The present entry profiles one T cell receptor (beta chain) with its context. Its antigen remains unidentified. Assay used: immunoSEQ multiplex PCR; TCRdb lists only in-frame clones, some missing. The data show roughly 30,000 clones, 70% to 80% seen once. The V and J ends lost 5 bases and 0 bases, in that order; junction bases with no gene match: 8. Germline lookup yields CDR1 SEHNR and CDR2 FQNEAQ (reference sequence). This CDR3 has 18 amino acids. ViraFEST assay sequencing came after antigen-specific CD4+ T cells were expanded with viral peptide pools. When around ten days of culture had elapsed, CD4+ T cells were isolated. Having tested negative for nucleocapsid antibodies, the vaccine recipients showed no prior SARS-CoV-2 infection. In culture with approximately 9.5 IU/ml IL-2 and roughly 10 ug/ml peptides, PBMC were grown at two million per well. The data are from a study of vaccination effects on CD4 cells after COVID-19. Findings of the study overall: The study found that only 1 of 255 vaccine-induced clones from healthy vaccinees cross-reacted with common cold coronaviruses.

The specimen comprised CD4+ T cells from PBMCs cultured with SARS-CoV-2 spike peptides, sampled before COVID-19 vaccination. The V call is TRBV7-9, the J call TRBJ2-1; 12 nucleotides align to TRBD2. The receptor was derived from a human donor who received a COVID-19 vaccine. Written as DNA, the CDR3 is TGTGCCAGCAGCCTAGGGCTAGCGGGGGGGAGCTCCTACAATGAGCAGTTCTTC. The encoded protein is CASSLGLAGGSSYNEQFF.